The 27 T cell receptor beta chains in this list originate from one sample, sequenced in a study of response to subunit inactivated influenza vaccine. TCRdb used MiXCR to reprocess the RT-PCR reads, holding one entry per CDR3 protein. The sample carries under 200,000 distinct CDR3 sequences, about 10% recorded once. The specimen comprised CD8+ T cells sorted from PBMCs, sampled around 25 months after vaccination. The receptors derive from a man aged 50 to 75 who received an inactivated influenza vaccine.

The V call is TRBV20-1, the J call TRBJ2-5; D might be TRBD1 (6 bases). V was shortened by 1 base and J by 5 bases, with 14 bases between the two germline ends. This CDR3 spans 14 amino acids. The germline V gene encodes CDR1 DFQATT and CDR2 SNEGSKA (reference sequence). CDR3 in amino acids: CSARAHRDGETQYF. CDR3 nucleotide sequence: TGCAGTGCTAGAGCCCACAGGGACGGGGAGACCCAGTACTTC.

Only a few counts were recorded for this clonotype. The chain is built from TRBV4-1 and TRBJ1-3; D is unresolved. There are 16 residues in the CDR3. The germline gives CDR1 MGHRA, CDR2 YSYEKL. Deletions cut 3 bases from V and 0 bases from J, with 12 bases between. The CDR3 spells CASSHFAQNSGNTIYF. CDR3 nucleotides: TGCGCCAGCAGCCACTTCGCCCAGAACTCTGGAAACACCATATATTTT.

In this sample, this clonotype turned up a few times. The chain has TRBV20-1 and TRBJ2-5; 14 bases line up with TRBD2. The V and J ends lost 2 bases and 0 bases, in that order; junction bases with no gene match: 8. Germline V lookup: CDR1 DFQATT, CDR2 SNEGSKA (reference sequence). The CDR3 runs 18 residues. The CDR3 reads CSARKGLAGDPYQETQYF. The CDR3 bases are TGCAGTGCTAGAAAGGGACTAGCGGGGGACCCGTACCAAGAGACCCAGTACTTC.

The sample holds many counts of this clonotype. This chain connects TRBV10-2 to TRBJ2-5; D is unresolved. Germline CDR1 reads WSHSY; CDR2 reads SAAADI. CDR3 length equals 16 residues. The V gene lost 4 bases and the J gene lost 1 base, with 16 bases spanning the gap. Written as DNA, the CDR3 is TGCGCCAGCAGTGCCAGTGCAGGCTCTGTCCAAGAGACCCAGTACTTC. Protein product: CASSASAGSVQETQYF.

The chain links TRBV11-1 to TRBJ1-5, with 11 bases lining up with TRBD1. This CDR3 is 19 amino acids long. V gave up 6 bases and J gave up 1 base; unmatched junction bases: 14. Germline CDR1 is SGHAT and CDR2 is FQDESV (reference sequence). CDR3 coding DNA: TGTGCCAGCAGATCCTTCCGGGACAGGGGGGACGTGAGCAATCAGCCCCAGCATTTT. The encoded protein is CASRSFRDRGDVSNQPQHF.

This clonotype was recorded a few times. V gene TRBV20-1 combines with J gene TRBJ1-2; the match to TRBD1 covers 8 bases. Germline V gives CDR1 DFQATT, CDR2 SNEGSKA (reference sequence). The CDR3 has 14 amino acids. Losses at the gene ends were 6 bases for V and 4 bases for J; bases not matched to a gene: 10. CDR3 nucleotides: TGCAGTGCCCCGACGACAGGGGAGGGCTATGGCTACACCTTC. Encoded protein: CSAPTTGEGYGYTF.

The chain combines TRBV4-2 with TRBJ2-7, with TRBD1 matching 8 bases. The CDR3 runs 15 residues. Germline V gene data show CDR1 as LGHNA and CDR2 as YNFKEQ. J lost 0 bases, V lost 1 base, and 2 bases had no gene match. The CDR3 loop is CASSQATGVSYEQYF. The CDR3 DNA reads TGTGCCAGCAGCCAAGCGACAGGGGTCTCCTACGAGCAGTACTTC.

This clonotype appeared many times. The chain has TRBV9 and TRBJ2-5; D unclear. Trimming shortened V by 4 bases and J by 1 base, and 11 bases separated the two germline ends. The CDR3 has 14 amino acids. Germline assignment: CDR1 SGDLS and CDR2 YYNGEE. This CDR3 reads CASSPNWGQETQYF. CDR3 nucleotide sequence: TGTGCCAGCAGCCCGAATTGGGGCCAAGAGACCCAGTACTTC.

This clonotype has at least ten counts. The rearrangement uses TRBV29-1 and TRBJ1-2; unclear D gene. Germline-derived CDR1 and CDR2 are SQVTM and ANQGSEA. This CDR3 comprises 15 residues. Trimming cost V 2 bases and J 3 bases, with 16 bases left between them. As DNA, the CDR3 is TGCAGCGTTGAATCGGAGGATTACAGCCACTATGGCTACACCTTC. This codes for CSVESEDYSHYGYTF.

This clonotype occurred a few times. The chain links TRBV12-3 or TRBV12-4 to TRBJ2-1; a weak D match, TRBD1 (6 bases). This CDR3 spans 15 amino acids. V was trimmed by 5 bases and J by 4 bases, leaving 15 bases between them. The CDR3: CASSPRDTLYNEQFF. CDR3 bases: TGTGCCAGCAGTCCCCGGGACACTCTTTACAATGAGCAGTTCTTC.

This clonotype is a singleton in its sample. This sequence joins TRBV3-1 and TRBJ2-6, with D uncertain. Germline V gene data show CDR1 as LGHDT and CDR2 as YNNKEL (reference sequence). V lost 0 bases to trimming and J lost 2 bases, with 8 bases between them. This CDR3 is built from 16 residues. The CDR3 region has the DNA TGTGCCAGCAGCCAAGATGGATGGCCTGGGGCCAACGTCCTGACTTTC. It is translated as CASSQDGWPGANVLTF. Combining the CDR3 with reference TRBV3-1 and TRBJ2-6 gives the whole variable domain DTAVSQTPKYLVTQMGNDKSIKCEQNLGHDTMYWYKQDSKKFLKIMFSYNNKELIINETVPNRFSPKSPDKAHLNLHINSLELGDSAVYFCASSQDGWPGANVLTFGAGSRLTVL.

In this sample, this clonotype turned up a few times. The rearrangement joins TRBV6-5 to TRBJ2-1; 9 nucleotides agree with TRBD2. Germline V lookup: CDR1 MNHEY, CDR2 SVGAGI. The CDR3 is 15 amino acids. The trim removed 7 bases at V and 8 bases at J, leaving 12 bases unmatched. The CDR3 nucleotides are TGTGCCAGCATTTTAGCGGGGGCCGCCCTGGATGAGCAGTTCTTC. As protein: CASILAGAALDEQFF.

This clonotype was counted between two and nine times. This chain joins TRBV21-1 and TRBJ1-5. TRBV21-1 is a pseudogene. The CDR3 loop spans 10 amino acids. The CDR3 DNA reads TGTGCCATGGTCAATCAGCCCCAGCATTTT. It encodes CAMVNQPQHF.

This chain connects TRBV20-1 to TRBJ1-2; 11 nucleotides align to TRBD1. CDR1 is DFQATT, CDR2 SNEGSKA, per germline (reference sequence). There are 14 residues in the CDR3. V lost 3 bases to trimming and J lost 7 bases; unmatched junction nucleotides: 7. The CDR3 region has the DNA TGCAGTGCTAGTGAAGGACAGGGGGCAGTTGGCTACACCTTC. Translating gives CSASEGQGAVGYTF.

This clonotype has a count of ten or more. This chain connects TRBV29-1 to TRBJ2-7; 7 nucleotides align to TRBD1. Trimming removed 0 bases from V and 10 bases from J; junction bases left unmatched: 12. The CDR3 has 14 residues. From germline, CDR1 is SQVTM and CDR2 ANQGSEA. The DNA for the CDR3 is TGCAGCGTTGAAGAGTCGGGACAGCAAGCCCCCCAGTACTTC. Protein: CSVEESGQQAPQYF.

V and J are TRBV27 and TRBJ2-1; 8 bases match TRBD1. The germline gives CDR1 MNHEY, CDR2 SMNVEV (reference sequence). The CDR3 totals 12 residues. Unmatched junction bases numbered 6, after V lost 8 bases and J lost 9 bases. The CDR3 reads CASGTGWGEQFF. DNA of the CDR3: TGTGCCAGCGGGACAGGTTGGGGTGAGCAGTTCTTC.

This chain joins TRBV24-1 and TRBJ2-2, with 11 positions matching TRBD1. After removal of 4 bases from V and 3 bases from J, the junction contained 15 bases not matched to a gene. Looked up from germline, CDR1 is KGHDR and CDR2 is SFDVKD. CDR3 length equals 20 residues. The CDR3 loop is CATSDIGQGALNVDTGELFF. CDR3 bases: TGTGCCACCAGTGACATTGGACAGGGGGCGTTAAATGTGGACACCGGGGAGCTGTTTTTT.

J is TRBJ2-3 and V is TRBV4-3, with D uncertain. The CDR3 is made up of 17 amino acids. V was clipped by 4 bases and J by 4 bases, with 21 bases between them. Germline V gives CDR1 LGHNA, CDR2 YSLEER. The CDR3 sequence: CASSPRVGKVGSDTQYF. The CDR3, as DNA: TGCGCCAGCAGCCCCCGGGTGGGAAAGGTTGGATCAGATACGCAGTATTTT.

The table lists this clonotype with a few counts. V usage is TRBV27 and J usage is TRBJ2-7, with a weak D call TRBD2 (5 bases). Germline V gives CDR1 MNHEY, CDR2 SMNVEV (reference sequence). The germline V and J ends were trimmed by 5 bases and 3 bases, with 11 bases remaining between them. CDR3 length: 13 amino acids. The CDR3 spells CASSGRAVYEQYF. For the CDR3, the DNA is TGTGCCAGCAGTGGTCGAGCGGTCTACGAGCAGTACTTC.

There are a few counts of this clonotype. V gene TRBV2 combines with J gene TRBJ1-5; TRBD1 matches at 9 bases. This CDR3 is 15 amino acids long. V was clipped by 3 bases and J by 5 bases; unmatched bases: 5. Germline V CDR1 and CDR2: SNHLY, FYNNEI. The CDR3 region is CASSEGQGGYQPQHF. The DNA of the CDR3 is TGTGCCAGCAGTGAGGGACAGGGAGGTTATCAGCCCCAGCATTTT.

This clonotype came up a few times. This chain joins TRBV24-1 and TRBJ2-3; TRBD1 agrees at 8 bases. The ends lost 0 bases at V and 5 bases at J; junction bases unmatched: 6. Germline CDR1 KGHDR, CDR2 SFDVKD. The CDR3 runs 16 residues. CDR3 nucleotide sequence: TGTGCCACCAGTGATTTGCCTCAGGGGGCGAAAGATACGCAGTATTTT. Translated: CATSDLPQGAKDTQYF.

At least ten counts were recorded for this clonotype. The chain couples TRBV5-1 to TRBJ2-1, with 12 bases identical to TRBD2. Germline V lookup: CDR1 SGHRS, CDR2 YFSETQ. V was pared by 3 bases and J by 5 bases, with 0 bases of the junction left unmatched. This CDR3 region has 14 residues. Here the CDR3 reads CASSWTSGNNEQFF. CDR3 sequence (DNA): TGCGCCAGCAGCTGGACTAGCGGGAACAATGAGCAGTTCTTC.

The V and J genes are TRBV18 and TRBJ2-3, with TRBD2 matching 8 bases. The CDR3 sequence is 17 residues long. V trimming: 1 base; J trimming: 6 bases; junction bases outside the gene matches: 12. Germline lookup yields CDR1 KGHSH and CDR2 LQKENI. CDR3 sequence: CASSPQFGTSTMDTQYF. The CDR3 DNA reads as TGTGCCAGCTCACCACAATTCGGGACTAGTACCATGGATACGCAGTATTTT.

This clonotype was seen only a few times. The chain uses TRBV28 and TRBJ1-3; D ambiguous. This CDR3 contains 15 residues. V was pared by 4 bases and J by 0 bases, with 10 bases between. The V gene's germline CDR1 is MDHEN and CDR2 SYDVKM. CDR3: CASSSQESSGNTIYF. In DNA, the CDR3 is TGTGCCAGCAGTTCCCAGGAGAGCTCTGGAAACACCATATATTTT.

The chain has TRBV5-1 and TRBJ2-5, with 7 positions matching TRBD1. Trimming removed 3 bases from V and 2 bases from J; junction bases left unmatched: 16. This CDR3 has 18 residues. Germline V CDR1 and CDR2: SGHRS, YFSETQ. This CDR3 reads CASSWRQGRGRGQETQYF. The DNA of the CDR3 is TGCGCCAGCAGCTGGAGACAGGGAAGGGGCAGGGGGCAAGAGACCCAGTACTTC.

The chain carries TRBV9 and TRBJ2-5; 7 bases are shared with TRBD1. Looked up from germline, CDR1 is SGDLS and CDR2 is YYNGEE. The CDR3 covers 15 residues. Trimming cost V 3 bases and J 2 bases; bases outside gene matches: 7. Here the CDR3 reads CASSASGTEQETQYF. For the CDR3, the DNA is TGTGCCAGCAGCGCGTCGGGGACAGAACAAGAGACCCAGTACTTC.

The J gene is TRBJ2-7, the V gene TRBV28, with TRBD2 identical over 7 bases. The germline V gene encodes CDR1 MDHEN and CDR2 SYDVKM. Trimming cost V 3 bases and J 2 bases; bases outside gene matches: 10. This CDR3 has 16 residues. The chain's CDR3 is CASSFGVLANPYEQYF. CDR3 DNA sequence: TGTGCCAGCAGTTTCGGAGTACTAGCGAACCCCTACGAGCAGTACTTC.